Presented here are 2 T cell receptor beta chains from one specimen sequenced in a study of cytomegalovirus exposure and HLA in healthy donors. Profiling relied on immunoSEQ multiplex PCR, and the TCRdb table lists in-frame clones only, not all of them. Seen here are roughly 300,000 clones, more than 80% observed once, and the top ten hold over 0.8%. The sample taken for sequencing was PBMCs. Source of these receptors: a woman between 18 and 29 years old in good health and CMV-seronegative.

The CDR3 sequence: CASSAVQGTGELFF. The CDR3 nucleotides are TGTGCCAGCAGCGCCGTCCAGGGGACCGGGGAGCTGTTTTTT. V gene TRBV2 combines with J gene TRBJ2-2, with TRBD1 as a possible D gene (6 bases). The CDR3 is made up of 14 amino acids. Germline lookup yields CDR1 SNHLY and CDR2 FYNNEI. V was trimmed by 6 bases and J by 5 bases, leaving 13 bases between them.

The J gene is TRBJ1-5, the V gene TRBV7-2; 10 bases are a match to TRBD1. This CDR3 is built from 16 residues. The trim removed 3 bases at V and 7 bases at J, leaving 9 bases unmatched. Per germline, CDR1 SGHTA and CDR2 FQGNSA. CDR3 region: CASSLQTGGSEQPQHF. CDR3 DNA sequence: TGTGCCAGCAGCTTGCAGACAGGGGGCTCGGAGCAGCCCCAGCATTTT.